Reported below is one T cell receptor (beta chain). This entry comes from a study of PD-1 blockade in classical Hodgkin lymphoma. The germline V gene has CDR1 MNHEY and CDR2 SMNVEV (reference sequence). This CDR3 contains 14 residues. V lost 2 bases to trimming and J lost 8 bases; unmatched junction nucleotides: 6. Following autologous stem cell transplantation, relapse occurred in every patient, and exposure to brentuximab vedotin varied. Best outcomes ranged across complete response, partial response and progressive disease. The table came from immunoSEQ multiplex PCR; TCRdb's copy has only in-frame clones and leaves some out. The sample records approximately 13,000 clones, roughly 89% being singletons.

The sample here was peripheral blood mononuclear cells (PBMCs), taken at baseline. The J gene is TRBJ2-1, the V gene TRBV27, with TRBD2 matching 7 bases. This receptor was taken from a human donor with classical Hodgkin lymphoma. In nucleotides, the CDR3 is TGTGCCAGCAGTTTAGTTGGGGGGGTACATGAGCAGTTCTTC. Amino acid sequence: CASSLVGGVHEQFF.